The present entry profiles one T cell receptor (beta chain) with its context. The sample belongs to a study of control samples from healthy donors and cancer patients. TCRdb's copy holds only in-frame clones and misses some; the assay was immunoSEQ multiplex PCR. The table shows under 200,000 clones, with around 96% occurring only once. V lost 1 base and J 5 bases, leaving 5 bases between the germline ends. Germline V CDR1 and CDR2: LGHDT, YNNKEL (reference sequence). CDR3 length: 12 amino acids. The chain combines TRBV3-1 (or the pseudogene TRBV3-2) with TRBJ1-1; D remains ambiguous. The sequenced material came from blood. This TCR was recovered from a woman aged 40 to 49 in good health. CDR3 in DNA: TGTGCCAGCAGCCAAGTCAGTACTGAAGCTTTCTTT. Protein: CASSQVSTEAFF.